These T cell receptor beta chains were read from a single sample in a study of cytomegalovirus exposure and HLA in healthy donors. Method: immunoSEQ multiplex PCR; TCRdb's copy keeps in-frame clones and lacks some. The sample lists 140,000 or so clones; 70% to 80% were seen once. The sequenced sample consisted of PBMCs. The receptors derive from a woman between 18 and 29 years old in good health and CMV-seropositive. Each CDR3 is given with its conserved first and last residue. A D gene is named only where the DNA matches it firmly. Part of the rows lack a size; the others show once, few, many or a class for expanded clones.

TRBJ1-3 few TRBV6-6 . TGTGCCAGCAGTCCCGACACTGCTGGAAACACCATATATTTT CASSPDTAGNTIYF
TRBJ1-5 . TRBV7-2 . TGTGCCAGCAGCCCCGATGGGAGGGGTCAGCCCCAGCATTTT CASSPDGRGQPQHF
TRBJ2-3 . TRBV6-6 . TGTGCCAGCAGTTACGATGAGCATTTCACAGATACGCAGTATTTT CASSYDEHFTDTQYF
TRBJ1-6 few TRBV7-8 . TGTGCCAGCAGCTTAGGGGGGGTCGGGGGTAGATCACCCCTCCACTTT CASSLGGVGGRSPLHF
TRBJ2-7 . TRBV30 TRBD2 TGTGCCTGGAGGAATTGGGGACTAGCGGGCGAGCAGTACTTC CAWRNWGLAGEQYF
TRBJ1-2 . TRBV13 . TGTGCCAGCAGCTCCGCGGGGGGCGCTCACTATGGCTACACCTTC CASSSAGGAHYGYTF
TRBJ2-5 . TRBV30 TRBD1 TGTGCCTGGAGCACCACAGGGGGACAGGGTGACTTC CAWSTTGGQGDF
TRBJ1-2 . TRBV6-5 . TGTGCCAGCTGGGGGGGGGATGGCTACACCTTC CASWGGDGYTF
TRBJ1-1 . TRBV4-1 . TGCGCCAGCAGCCACATGACAGGACTGAACACTGAAGCTTTCTTT CASSHMTGLNTEAFF
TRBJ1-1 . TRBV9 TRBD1 TGTGCCAGCAGCAGGGACAGGGGAAATTCGGGGACTGAAGCTTTCTTT CASSRDRGNSGTEAFF
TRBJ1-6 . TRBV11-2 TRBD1 TGTGCCAGCAGCTCCCGGACAGGGAATTCACCCCTCCACTTT CASSSRTGNSPLHF
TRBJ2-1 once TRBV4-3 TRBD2 TGCGCCAGCAGCCAAGGGGGCGGGGGAGAGCCCAGCAATGAGCAGTTCTTC CASSQGGGGEPSNEQFF
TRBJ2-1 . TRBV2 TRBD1 TGTGCCAGCCGGGAACAGGGGGTTGGGTACAATGAGCAGTTCTTC CASREQGVGYNEQFF
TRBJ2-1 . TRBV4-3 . TGCGCCAGCAGCCAATTGGCGGGACAGTTCTACAATGAGCAGTTCTTC CASSQLAGQFYNEQFF
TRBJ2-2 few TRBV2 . TGTGCCAGCAGTGAAAGAGGGGCAGGGAGGAGATCCGGGGAGCTGTTTTTT CASSERGAGRRSGELFF
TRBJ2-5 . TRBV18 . TGTGCCAGCTCACCAGGGGCTCAAGAGACCCAGTACTTC CASSPGAQETQYF
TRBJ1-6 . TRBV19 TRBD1 TGTGCCAGTAGATGGACAGGGTCTATTTCACCCCTCCACTTT CASRWTGSISPLHF
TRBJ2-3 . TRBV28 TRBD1 TGTGCCAGCAGTTCACGATCATACAGGGGGCGAAACAATATAGATACGCAGTATTTT CASSSRSYRGRNNIDTQYF
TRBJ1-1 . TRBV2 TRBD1 TGTGCCAGCGACCGGGACAGGGCATCAACTGAAGCTTTCTTT CASDRDRASTEAFF
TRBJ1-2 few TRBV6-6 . TGTGCCAGCAGAACGGGGAGGACCTATGGCTACACCTTC CASRTGRTYGYTF
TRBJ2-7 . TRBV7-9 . TGTGCCAGCAGCCAAAGCACAGGGTTTGCCTACGAGCAGTACTTC CASSQSTGFAYEQYF
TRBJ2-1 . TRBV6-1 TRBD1 TGTGCCAGCTCGAGGACAGGGGTAGGGGAGCAGTTCTTC CASSRTGVGEQFF
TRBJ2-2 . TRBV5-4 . TGTGCCAGCAGCTGGAGGGCGGCCGGGGAGCTGTTTTTT CASSWRAAGELFF
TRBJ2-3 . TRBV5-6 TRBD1 TGTGCCAGCAGCGCAGACAGGGGAGACGGCGGGAAGGGTGGGACGCAGTATTTT CASSADRGDGGKGGTQYF
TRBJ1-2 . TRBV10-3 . TGTGCCATCAGTGAGTCGAACTATTACTATGGCTACACCTTC CAISESNYYYGYTF
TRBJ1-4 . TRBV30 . TGTGCCTGGCAGGGGTTAACGGCTAATGAAAAACTGTTTTTT CAWQGLTANEKLFF
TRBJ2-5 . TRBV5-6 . TGTGCCAGCAGGGCAGCAGGACAAGAGACCCAGTACTTC CASRAAGQETQYF
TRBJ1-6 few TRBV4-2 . TGTGCCAGCAGCCAAGAAGGGGACACTGCCTCACCCCTCCACTTT CASSQEGDTASPLHF
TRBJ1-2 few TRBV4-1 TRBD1 TGCGCCAGCAGCCACTCAGGGGGCGCACGAAACTATGGCTACACCTTC CASSHSGGARNYGYTF
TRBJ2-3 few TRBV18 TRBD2 TGTGCCAGCTCACCTCGTGGGGGGATCGCGGGGGACAGCACAGATACGCAGTATTTT CASSPRGGIAGDSTDTQYF
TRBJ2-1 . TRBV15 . TGTGCCACCAGCAGAGAGCAGGGAGGTGAGCAGTTCTTC CATSREQGGEQFF
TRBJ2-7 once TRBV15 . TGTGCCACCAGCAGAGGGGGGCCGCAGATCTCTTACGAGCAGTACTTC CATSRGGPQISYEQYF
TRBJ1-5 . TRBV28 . TGTGCCAGCAGTTGGCGCCAGGGGAGTCAGCCCCAGCATTTT CASSWRQGSQPQHF
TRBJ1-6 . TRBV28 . TGTGCCAGCAGCCCGGGGAGGGGCAAGTCACCCCTCCACTTT CASSPGRGKSPLHF
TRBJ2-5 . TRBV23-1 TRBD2 TGCGCCAGCGACGAAGCTGAGAGCGGGGGAAACCAAGAGACCCAGTACTTC CASDEAESGGNQETQYF
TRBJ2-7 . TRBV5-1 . TGCGCCAGCAGCTTGGATCGTGACGAGCAGTACTTC CASSLDRDEQYF
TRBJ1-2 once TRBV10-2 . TGCGCCATCGGGACTCCTAACTATGGCTACACCTTC CAIGTPNYGYTF
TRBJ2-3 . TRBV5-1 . TGCGCCAGCAGGCCCGAGACAGATACGCAGTATTTT CASRPETDTQYF
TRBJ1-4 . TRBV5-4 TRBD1 TGTGCCAGCAGCGATAGCGGGACAGGGGCTGAAAAACTGTTTTTT CASSDSGTGAEKLFF
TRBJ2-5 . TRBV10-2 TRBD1 TGCGCCAGCAGTCTGTTGACAGGGGCCCAAGAGACCCAGTACTTC CASSLLTGAQETQYF
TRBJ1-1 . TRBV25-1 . TGTGCCAGCAGTGAGTTTGGGGCAGCTTTCTTT CASSEFGAAFF
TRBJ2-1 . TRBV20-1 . TGCAGTGCTACGTACAATGAGCAGTTCTTC CSATYNEQFF
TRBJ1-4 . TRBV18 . TGTGCCAGCTCACTGGGACACCGGGCGGAAAAACTGTTTTTT CASSLGHRAEKLFF
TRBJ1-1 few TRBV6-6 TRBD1 TGTGCCAGCAGTACAGGGGGGGACACTGAAGCTTTCTTT CASSTGGDTEAFF
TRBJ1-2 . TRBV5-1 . TGCGCCAGCAGCCTGACTGAAGGGTACAGGGCCAGCGGCTACACCTTC CASSLTEGYRASGYTF
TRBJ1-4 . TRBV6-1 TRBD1 TGTGCCAGCAGGGACAGGGGGCACGGTGAAAAACTGTTTTTT CASRDRGHGEKLFF
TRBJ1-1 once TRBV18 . TGTGCCAGCTCACCAACAGAGACGAACACTGAAGCTTTCTTT CASSPTETNTEAFF
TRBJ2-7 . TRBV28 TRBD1 TGTGCCAGCAGTTCAATGGGACAGCCCTACGAGCAGTACTTC CASSSMGQPYEQYF
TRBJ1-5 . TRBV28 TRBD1 TGTGCCAGCAGTTTATCTACAGGGGGTGGTGGTAATCAGCCCCAGCATTTT CASSLSTGGGGNQPQHF
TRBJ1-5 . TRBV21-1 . TGTGCCAGCAGCAAAAAGGACAGGTGGAGCAATCAGCCCCAGCATTTT CASSKKDRWSNQPQHF
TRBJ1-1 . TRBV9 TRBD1 TGTGCCAGCAGCCCTCGGGACAGCTCCCTGGGCACTGAAGCTTTCTTT CASSPRDSSLGTEAFF
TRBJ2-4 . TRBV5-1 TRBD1 TGCGCCAGCAGCATCGGGACAGTGCTAGCCAAAAACATTCAGTACTTC CASSIGTVLAKNIQYF